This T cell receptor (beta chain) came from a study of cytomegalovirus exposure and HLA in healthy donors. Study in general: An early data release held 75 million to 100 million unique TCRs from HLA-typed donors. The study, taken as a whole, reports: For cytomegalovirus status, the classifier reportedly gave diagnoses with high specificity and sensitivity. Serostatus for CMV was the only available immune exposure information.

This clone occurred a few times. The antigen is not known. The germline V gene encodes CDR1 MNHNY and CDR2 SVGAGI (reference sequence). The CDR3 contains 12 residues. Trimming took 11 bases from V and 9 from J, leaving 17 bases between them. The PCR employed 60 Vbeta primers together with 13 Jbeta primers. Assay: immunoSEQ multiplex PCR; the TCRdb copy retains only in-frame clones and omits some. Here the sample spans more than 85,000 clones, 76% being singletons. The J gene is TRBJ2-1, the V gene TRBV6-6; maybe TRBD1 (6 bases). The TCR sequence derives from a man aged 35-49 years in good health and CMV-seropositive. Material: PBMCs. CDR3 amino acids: CAARDISGEQFF. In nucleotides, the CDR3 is TGTGCCGCCCGGGACATTTCTGGTGAGCAGTTCTTC.